This T cell receptor beta chain was retrieved from a study of T cell changes during pregnancy in multiple sclerosis. This CDR3 is 12 amino acids long. Sequencing was performed with immunoSEQ multiplex PCR; in TCRdb, only in-frame clones are kept and a portion is missing. Among approximately 60,000 clones listed, 90% to 95% were seen once. The specimen comprised CD4+ T cells from peripheral blood mononuclear cells, sampled before pregnancy. This chain links TRBV21-1 with TRBJ2-7; the D call of TRBD1 is as the table states it, not checked on the DNA. TRBV21-1 is a pseudogene segment. The clonotype was recovered from a female donor with multiple sclerosis, enrolled in a pregnancy study. The CDR3 nucleotides are TGTGCCAGCGAACGGACAGGGGGGGATCAGTACTTC. Translation: CASERTGGDQYF.